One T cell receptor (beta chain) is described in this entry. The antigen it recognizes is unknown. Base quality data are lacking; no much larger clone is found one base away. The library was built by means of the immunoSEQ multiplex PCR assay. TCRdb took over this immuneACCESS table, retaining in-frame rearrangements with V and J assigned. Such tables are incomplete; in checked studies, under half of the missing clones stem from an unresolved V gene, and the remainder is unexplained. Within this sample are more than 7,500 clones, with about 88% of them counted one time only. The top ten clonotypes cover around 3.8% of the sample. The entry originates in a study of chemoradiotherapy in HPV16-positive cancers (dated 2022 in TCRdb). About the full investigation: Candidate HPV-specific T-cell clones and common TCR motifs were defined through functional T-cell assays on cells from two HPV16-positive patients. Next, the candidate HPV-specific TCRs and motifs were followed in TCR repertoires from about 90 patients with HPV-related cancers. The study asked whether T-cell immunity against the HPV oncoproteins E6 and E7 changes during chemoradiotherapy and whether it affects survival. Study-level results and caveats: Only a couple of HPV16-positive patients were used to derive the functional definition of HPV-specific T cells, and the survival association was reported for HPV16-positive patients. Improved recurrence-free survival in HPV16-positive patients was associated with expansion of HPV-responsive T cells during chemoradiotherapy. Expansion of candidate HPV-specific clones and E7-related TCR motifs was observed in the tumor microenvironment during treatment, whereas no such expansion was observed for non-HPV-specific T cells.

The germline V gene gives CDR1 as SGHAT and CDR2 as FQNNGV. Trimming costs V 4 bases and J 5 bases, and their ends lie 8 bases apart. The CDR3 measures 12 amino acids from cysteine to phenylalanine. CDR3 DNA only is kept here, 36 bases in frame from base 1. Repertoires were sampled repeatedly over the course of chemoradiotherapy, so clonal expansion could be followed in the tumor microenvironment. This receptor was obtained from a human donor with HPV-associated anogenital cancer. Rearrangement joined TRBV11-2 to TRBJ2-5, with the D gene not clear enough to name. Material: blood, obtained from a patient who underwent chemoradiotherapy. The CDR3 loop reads CASSSTPETQYF. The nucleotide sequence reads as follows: TGTGCCAGCAGCTCAACCCCGGAGACCCAGTACTTC.